The 22 T cell receptor beta chains given below trace back to one sample, sequenced in a study of radiation and T cells in renal cell carcinoma (TCRdb year 2020). Explained via the paper, the time point label denotes: blood 4 weeks post-SBRT, at nephrectomy. The treatment or condition tag for this specimen amounts to: 15 Gy SBRT to primary tumor, nephrectomy 4 weeks later. Library preparation employed the immunoSEQ multiplex PCR assay. Drawn from immuneACCESS, this table holds only the in-frame rearrangements with V and J called that TCRdb kept. Clones are partly lost; checked studies trace under half to an unresolved V gene and leave the rest unexplained. Counted in this sample were around 99,000 clones; approximately 82% of them appeared once. Together, the top ten hold approximately 7.3% of the sample. Specimen: blood, collected from a patient whose treatment included radiotherapy and nephrectomy. Source of these receptors: a man aged 60 to 75 with renal cell carcinoma.

CDR3 loop: CASSYEGLYEQYF. CDR3 sequence (DNA): TGTGCCAGCAGTTACGAGGGATTGTACGAGCAGTACTTC. V gene TRBV6-6 combines with J gene TRBJ2-7; TRBD2 might be the D (5 bases). Per germline, CDR1 MNHNY and CDR2 SVGAGI (reference sequence). The CDR3 contains 13 residues. V was shortened by 2 bases and J by 4 bases, with 9 bases between the two germline ends.

In this sample, this clone turned up many times. The genes are TRBV6-1 and TRBJ2-1; 14 positions match TRBD2. Germline V CDR1 and CDR2: MNHNS, SASEGT. Trimming at V came to 4 bases and at J to 4 bases, leaving 0 bases not matched to a gene. CDR3 size: 15 residues. DNA of the CDR3: TGTGCCAGCAGTGGACTAGCGGGAGGGTACAATGAGCAGTTCTTC. Translated, it gives CASSGLAGGYNEQFF.

V usage is TRBV5-1 and J usage is TRBJ2-3; 10 nucleotides match TRBD2. Germline CDR1 reads SGHRS; CDR2 reads YFSETQ. Trimming took 0 bases from V and 2 from J; bases not matched to a gene: 12. The CDR3 runs to 19 residues. The CDR3 loop reads CASSLASSGRPTTTDTQYF. In nucleotides, the CDR3 is TGCGCCAGCAGCTTGGCCTCTAGCGGGAGACCCACCACCACAGATACGCAGTATTTT.

The chain joins TRBV10-1 to TRBJ2-5; 12 bases are shared with TRBD2. The CDR3 runs to 16 residues. The germline gives CDR1 WNHNN, CDR2 SYGVQD (reference sequence). V lost 2 bases to trimming and J lost 5 bases; unmatched junction nucleotides: 6. The chain's CDR3 is CASSETSGRTGETQYF. The CDR3 bases are TGCGCCAGCAGTGAGACTAGCGGGAGGACGGGGGAGACCCAGTACTTC.

The chain joins TRBV19 to TRBJ1-1, with TRBD1 as a possible D gene (5 bases). The length of the CDR3 is 15 residues. V gave up 5 bases and J gave up 4 bases, with 17 bases separating them. The V gene's germline CDR1 is LNHDA and CDR2 SQIVND (reference sequence). In nucleotides, the CDR3 is TGTGCCAGTAGTTCCTGGGGGGGTATGAGCACTGAAGCTTTCTTT. This encodes CASSSWGGMSTEAFF.

This rearrangement joins TRBV28 to TRBJ1-2; maybe TRBD1 (6 bases). This CDR3 has 14 amino acids. The V end lost 5 bases, the J end lost 5 bases, and 15 bases lay between the germline ends. From germline, CDR1 is MDHEN and CDR2 SYDVKM. This chain's CDR3 is CASSPGGHLYGYTF. The CDR3 nucleotides read TGTGCCAGCAGTCCCGGGGGCCATCTTTATGGCTACACCTTC.

J is TRBJ2-1 and V is TRBV7-9; D is perhaps TRBD2 (6 bases). Per germline, CDR1 SEHNR and CDR2 FQNEAQ (reference sequence). Between the trimmed V and J ends, which lost 5 bases and 4 bases, there was a span of 9 bases. This CDR3 region has 13 residues. CDR3 nucleotide sequence: TGTGCCAGCAGCCTCGGGACTTACAATGAGCAGTTCTTC. Encoded protein: CASSLGTYNEQFF.

V usage is TRBV6-6 and J usage is TRBJ2-1; D possibly corresponds to TRBD2 (6 bases). V was clipped by 2 bases and J by 9 bases, with 20 bases between them. The CDR3 contains 16 residues. Germline lookup yields CDR1 MNHNY and CDR2 SVGAGI (reference sequence). DNA for the CDR3: TGTGCCAGCAGTTACGGACGGGACTCGGAGAGGCGTGAGCAGTTCTTC. Translated, it gives CASSYGRDSERREQFF.

The count of this clone is one. The chain couples TRBV29-1 to TRBJ2-7; TRBD1 aligns across 11 bases. Losses at the gene ends were 6 bases for V and 4 bases for J; bases not matched to a gene: 8. The germline V gene encodes CDR1 SQVTM and CDR2 ANQGSEA. The CDR3 extends over 14 amino acids. The CDR3 region is CSVRMDRGPYEQYF. For the CDR3, the DNA is TGCAGCGTGAGGATGGACAGGGGGCCGTACGAGCAGTACTTC.

This chain joins TRBV10-2 and TRBJ2-2; D is unresolved. The CDR3 runs 15 residues. Germline V lookup: CDR1 WSHSY, CDR2 SAAADI. The germline V and J ends were trimmed by 4 bases and 5 bases, with 14 bases remaining between them. The CDR3 here is CASSGLAGATGELFF. In DNA, the CDR3 is TGCGCCAGCAGTGGTCTTGCTGGCGCTACCGGGGAGCTGTTTTTT.

The V gene is TRBV25-1, the J gene TRBJ1-2; TRBD1 is a possible D gene (6 bases). This CDR3 spans 14 amino acids. The germline V and J ends were trimmed by 4 bases and 1 base, with 10 bases remaining between them. The V gene's germline CDR1 is MGHDK and CDR2 SYGVNS. This CDR3 reads CASSVRGLNYGYTF. For the CDR3, the DNA is TGTGCCAGCAGTGTCAGGGGTCTTAACTATGGCTACACCTTC.

V gene TRBV27 combines with J gene TRBJ2-7, with 10 bases matching TRBD2. CDR1 and CDR2 from the germline V gene are MNHEY and SMNVEV (reference sequence). The length of the CDR3 is 15 residues. V lost 8 bases and J lost 4; bases outside the gene matches: 11. CDR3 sequence reads: CASSTLASGSYEQYF. The CDR3 DNA is TGTGCCAGCTCAACCTTAGCTAGCGGGAGTTACGAGCAGTACTTC.

The rearrangement uses TRBV9 and TRBJ2-1, with 9 bases lining up with TRBD2. Trimming cost V 4 bases and J 4 bases; bases outside gene matches: 9. This CDR3 has 16 amino acids. Germline CDR1 SGDLS, CDR2 YYNGEE. The DNA of the CDR3 is TGTGCCAGCAGCCCCTGGGCGGGAGGGGGTTACAATGAGCAGTTCTTC. Amino acid sequence: CASSPWAGGGYNEQFF.

This chain uses TRBV6-1 with TRBJ2-5; 8 bases fit TRBD1. The germline CDR1 and CDR2 sequences are MNHNS and SASEGT. The CDR3 is made up of 15 amino acids. V trimming: 6 bases; J trimming: 2 bases; junction bases outside the gene matches: 8. This CDR3 reads CASSDRGWIQETQYF. The CDR3 region has the DNA TGTGCCAGCAGCGACAGGGGATGGATACAAGAGACCCAGTACTTC.

The chain is built from TRBV27 and TRBJ2-7; D is unclear. The germline gives CDR1 MNHEY, CDR2 SMNVEV (reference sequence). The CDR3 has 14 residues. V lost 6 bases and J lost 3, with 15 bases in between. CDR3 loop: CASRSARSFYEQYF. Here the CDR3 DNA reads TGTGCCAGCAGATCGGCCCGCTCGTTCTACGAGCAGTACTTC.

This clone was detected once. The chain couples TRBV19 to TRBJ2-7; D is possibly TRBD1 (6 bases). This CDR3 comprises 13 residues. Trimming cost V 5 bases and J 4 bases, with 12 bases left between them. Germline CDR1 and CDR2: LNHDA and SQIVND (reference sequence). The CDR3 nucleotides read TGTGCCAGTAGTGTGGCAGGGGCTTACGAGCAGTACTTC. It specifies CASSVAGAYEQYF.

This clone was recorded a few times. The rearrangement uses TRBV12-5 and TRBJ2-7, with D possibly TRBD2 on 7 matching bases. Germline V gene sequence: CDR1 LGHNT, CDR2 FRNRAP. The CDR3 is 16 amino acids. V lost 6 bases to trimming and J lost 5 bases, with 23 bases between them. The CDR3 loop reads CASGLHPRGGGNEQYF. The CDR3 bases are TGTGCTAGTGGCCTTCATCCTAGAGGGGGGGGGAACGAGCAGTACTTC.

The chain combines TRBV28 with TRBJ1-2; D remains unclear. The CDR3 is made up of 14 amino acids. CDR1 is MDHEN, CDR2 SYDVKM, per germline. The V and J ends lost 3 bases and 8 bases respectively, with 16 bases between them. In nucleotides, the CDR3 is TGTGCCAGCAGTTTTAGCGTAGCCGGACTCGGCTACACCTTC. This encodes CASSFSVAGLGYTF.

The V call is TRBV21-1, the J call TRBJ2-2. TRBV21-1 is marked as a pseudogene. This CDR3 contains 15 residues. In nucleotides, the CDR3 is TGTGCCAGCCCTGAATTAACGTGGGACACCGGGGAGCTGTTTTTT. Translated, it gives CASPELTWDTGELFF.

The chain employs TRBV4-2 and TRBJ1-2; no firm D call. The length of the CDR3 is 12 residues. From germline, CDR1 is LGHNA and CDR2 YNFKEQ. The V end was cut by 2 bases, the J end by 5 bases, with 6 bases between. CDR3 loop: CASSQTRYGYTF. The CDR3, as DNA: TGTGCCAGCAGCCAAACTCGGTATGGCTACACCTTC.

This clone is a singleton in its sample. The chain has TRBV7-2 and TRBJ2-7; the D call may be TRBD1 or TRBD2 (5 bases each). This CDR3 has 14 amino acids. Germline CDR1 and CDR2: SGHTA and FQGNSA. Trimming cost V 2 bases and J 2 bases, with 10 bases left between them. The CDR3: CASSLNRGPYEQYF. The CDR3 DNA sequence: TGTGCCAGCAGCTTAAACCGGGGACCCTACGAGCAGTACTTC.

This clone occurred once. V usage is TRBV27 and J usage is TRBJ1-2, with D maybe TRBD1 (5 bases). Germline loops: CDR1 MNHEY, CDR2 SMNVEV (reference sequence). This CDR3 is 17 amino acids long. Trimming removed 4 bases from V and 4 bases from J, with 22 bases in between. The CDR3 loop is CASSWGRHNGVLYGYTF. The CDR3 nucleotides read TGTGCCAGCAGTTGGGGGAGGCACAACGGAGTCCTCTATGGCTACACCTTC.